The 7 T cell receptor beta chains presented below share a single source sample, sequenced in a study of CD8 T cells in ankylosing spondylitis. Findings and limits, study-wide: One TCR beta motif, made up of 7 or 8 highly homologous variants, appeared characteristic of ankylosing spondylitis blood.

A single record per CDR3 protein comes from TCRdb applying MiXCR to the 5' RACE reads. The data hold 200,000 to 250,000 distinct CDR3 sequences, with 18% observed a single time. Antigens for these TCRs are unknown. The specimen was blood, either unsorted or a sorted T cell fraction (not recorded which). The source is a male donor with ankylosing spondylitis.

This clonotype was detected only a few times. The V gene is TRBV11-2, the J gene TRBJ2-7; possibly TRBD2 for D (5 bases). Germline loops: CDR1 SGHAT, CDR2 FQNNGV. Trimming removed 3 bases from V and 0 bases from J, with 12 bases in between. The CDR3 consists of 15 residues. For the CDR3, the DNA is TGTGCCAGCAGCTTTGGAGGACCCAGCTCCTACGAGCAGTACTTC. This translates into CASSFGGPSSYEQYF.

This clonotype was found a few times. The rearrangement uses TRBV5-6 and TRBJ2-5; TRBD1 might be the D (5 bases). V lost 2 bases and J lost 2, with 13 bases in between. The CDR3 is made up of 15 amino acids. The germline gives CDR1 SGHDT, CDR2 YYEEEE. In DNA, the CDR3 is TGTGCCAGCAGCTTAGGACACCAACCTCAAGAGACCCAGTACTTC. Translation: CASSLGHQPQETQYF.

V usage is TRBV5-1 and J usage is TRBJ2-5; possibly TRBD2 for D (7 bases). CDR1 is SGHRS and CDR2 is YFSETQ in the germline V gene. V gave up 4 bases and J gave up 4 bases, with 23 bases separating them. This CDR3 spans 17 amino acids. Here the CDR3 DNA reads TGCGCCAGCAGCCCGAGGGGGAGGGTACTACCCACAGAGACCCAGTACTTC. Its translation is CASSPRGRVLPTETQYF.

The chain uses TRBV6-5 and TRBJ1-3; tentatively, D is TRBD1 (5 bases). The CDR3 runs 16 residues. Germline lookup yields CDR1 MNHEY and CDR2 SVGAGI. V shed 4 bases and J shed 2 bases, with 15 bases lying between them. CDR3 nucleotide sequence: TGTGCCAGCAGTTCCCTGGGGGGGACGGCTGGAAACACCATATATTTT. Amino acid sequence: CASSSLGGTAGNTIYF.

The CDR3 DNA follows: TGTGCCAGCAGCCCCAGACCTTCAAGGCCCTACGAGCAGTACTTC. Translation gives CASSPRPSRPYEQYF. The gene calls are TRBV6-2 or TRBV6-3 and TRBJ2-7; D unresolved. The germline V gene has CDR1 MNHEY and CDR2 SVGEGT. The CDR3 loop spans 15 amino acids. V was cut by 6 bases and J by 2 bases, with 17 bases left in between.

As DNA, the CDR3 is TGTGCCTGGGGCATCTCCAATGAGCAGTTCTTC. It codes for CAWGISNEQFF. The chain links TRBV30 to TRBJ2-1; no definite D call. Trimming stripped 5 bases from V and 6 bases from J, with 8 bases between. The CDR3 sequence is 11 residues long. The germline CDR1 and CDR2 sequences are GTSNPN and SVGIG (reference sequence). Using reference TRBV30 and TRBJ2-1 for the parts outside the CDR3, the full variable domain is SQTIHQWPATLVQPVGSPLSLECTVEGTSNPNLYWYRQAAGRGLQLLFYSVGIGQISSEVPQNLSASRPQDRQFILSSKKLLLSDSGFYLCAWGISNEQFFGPGTRLTVL.

The V gene is TRBV4-1, the J gene TRBJ2-1; 9 nucleotides match TRBD2. CDR3 length: 15 residues. Germline lookup yields CDR1 MGHRA and CDR2 YSYEKL. With V trimmed by 3 bases and J by 7 bases, 7 bases remained unmatched. The chain's CDR3 is CASSQWAGGENEQFF. CDR3 coding DNA: TGCGCCAGCAGCCAGTGGGCGGGAGGGGAGAATGAGCAGTTCTTC.